The next 8 T cell receptor beta chains were all read from a single sample in a study of shared clonotypes between healthy human individuals (dated by TCRdb to about 2020). Library generation was performed with the immunoSEQ multiplex PCR assay. The clones in this table, taken by TCRdb from immuneACCESS, are in-frame only. Not every clone is retained; where verified, under half of the shortfall comes from an unresolved V gene, and the cause of the rest is unknown. Within this sample are some 2,000,000 clones, with under 97% of them counted one time only. Of the sample, roughly 0.13% falls within the top ten clones. The sample taken for sequencing was naive CD4+ T cells sorted from blood. Taken with the paper, the label for cell subset or site translates to: CD45RA+ positively selected. These receptors came from a man younger than 35 in good health.

This sequence joins TRBV5-6 and TRBJ2-7; 8 nucleotides agree with TRBD1. V lost 2 bases to trimming and J lost 3 bases; unmatched junction nucleotides: 7. Looked up from germline, CDR1 is SGHDT and CDR2 is YYEEEE. The CDR3 runs 15 residues. The CDR3 region has the DNA TGTGCCAGCAGCTTAGGCAGGGGGCGCCTCTACGAGCAGTACTTC. Translating gives CASSLGRGRLYEQYF.

This rearrangement joins TRBV4-3 to TRBJ2-7, with D perhaps matching TRBD1 or TRBD2 (6 bases each). Germline V CDR1 and CDR2: LGHNA, YSLEER. Trimming removed 10 bases at V and 1 base at J, with 17 bases between. This CDR3 has 14 amino acids. Here the CDR3 reads CANSGGEVSYEQYF. The CDR3 coding sequence is TGCGCCAACTCCGGGGGCGAAGTTTCCTACGAGCAGTACTTC.

This clone was counted a single time. Other nucleotide sequences from this sample produce the same CDR3. The rearrangement links TRBV7-2 to TRBJ1-5; D might be TRBD1 (5 bases). This CDR3 comprises 13 residues. V lost 2 bases to trimming and J lost 6 bases, with 8 bases between them. Germline assignment: CDR1 SGHTA and CDR2 FQGNSA. The CDR3 DNA sequence: TGTGCCAGCAGCTTACGGGGGGGTCAGCCCCAGCATTTT. This sequence encodes CASSLRGGQPQHF.

This chain uses TRBV30 with TRBJ1-5, with a tentative D call TRBD1 (6 bases). V lost 3 bases and J 7 bases, leaving 13 bases between the germline ends. CDR3 size: 13 residues. Germline CDR1 GTSNPN, CDR2 SVGIG (reference sequence). The CDR3 is CAWRAGVGQPQHF. CDR3 bases: TGTGCCTGGAGGGCAGGGGTTGGGCAGCCCCAGCATTTT. The full variable domain, with the rest looked up from reference TRBV30 and TRBJ1-5, is SQTIHQWPATLVQPVGSPLSLECTVEGTSNPNLYWYRQAAGRGLQLLFYSVGIGQISSEVPQNLSASRPQDRQFILSSKKLLLSDSGFYLCAWRAGVGQPQHFGDGTRLSIL.

This rearrangement joins TRBV27 to TRBJ2-1; 7 positions match TRBD2. The CDR3 covers 14 residues. The germline gives CDR1 MNHEY, CDR2 SMNVEV (reference sequence). V trimming: 6 bases; J trimming: 6 bases; junction bases outside the gene matches: 8. The chain's CDR3 is CASSLSGELNEQFF. In nucleotides, the CDR3 is TGTGCCAGCAGCCTCAGCGGGGAACTCAATGAGCAGTTCTTC.

V and J are TRBV28 and TRBJ2-3; 7 bases fit TRBD2. Germline trimming cut 2 bases from V and 3 bases from J; bases unmatched to any gene: 8. The germline CDR1 and CDR2 sequences are MDHEN and SYDVKM. This CDR3 comprises 16 residues. This CDR3 is CASSLGQKRGTDTQYF. The CDR3 nucleotides are TGTGCCAGCAGTTTAGGGCAGAAGCGGGGAACAGATACGCAGTATTTT. Looking up the rest from reference TRBV28 and TRBJ2-3 gives the full variable domain: DVKVTQSSRYLVKRTGEKVFLECVQDMDHENMFWYRQDPGLGLRLIYFSYDVKMKEKGDIPEGYSVSREKKERFSLILESASTNQTSMYLCASSLGQKRGTDTQYFGPGTRLTVL.

V gene TRBV4-1 combines with J gene TRBJ2-7, with TRBD2 identical over 13 bases. The CDR3 runs 15 residues. The V gene's germline CDR1 is MGHRA and CDR2 YSYEKL. The ends lost 1 base at V and 11 bases at J; junction bases unmatched: 8. The CDR3 coding sequence is TGCGCCAGCAGCCAAGGAGGACTAGCGGGGGTAGGAAAGTACTTC. It codes for CASSQGGLAGVGKYF.

This clone was seen only once. This sample includes further DNA sequences coding for the same CDR3. The chain has TRBV5-1 and TRBJ1-2, with a weak D call TRBD1 (5 bases). Germline-derived CDR1 and CDR2 are SGHRS and YFSETQ. The CDR3 totals 13 residues. V was cut by 0 bases and J by 4 bases, with 7 bases left in between. The CDR3 sequence: CASSLGDSYGYTF. The CDR3, as DNA: TGCGCCAGCAGCTTGGGCGACAGCTATGGCTACACCTTC. Full variable domain (missing parts from reference TRBV5-1 and TRBJ1-2): KAGVTQTPRYLIKTRGQQVTLSCSPISGHRSVSWYQQTPGQGLQFLFEYFSETQRNKGNFPGRFSGRQFSNSRSEMNVSTLELGDSALYLCASSLGDSYGYTFGSGTRLTVV.